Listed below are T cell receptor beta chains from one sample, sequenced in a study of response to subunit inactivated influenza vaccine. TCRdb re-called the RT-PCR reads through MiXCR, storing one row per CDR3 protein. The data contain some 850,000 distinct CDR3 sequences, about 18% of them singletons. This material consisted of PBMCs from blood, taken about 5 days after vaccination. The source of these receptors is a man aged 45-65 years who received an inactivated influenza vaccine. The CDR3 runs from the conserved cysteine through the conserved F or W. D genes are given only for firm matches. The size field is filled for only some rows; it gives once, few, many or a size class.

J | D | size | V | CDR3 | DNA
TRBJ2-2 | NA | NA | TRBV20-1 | CSARDISRTGELFF | TGCAGTGCTAGAGATATTTCGAGAACCGGGGAGCTGTTTTTT
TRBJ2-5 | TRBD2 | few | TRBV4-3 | CASSQDLAGGRGTQYF | TGCGCCAGCAGCCAAGATCTGGCGGGGGGCCGGGGGACCCAGTACTTC
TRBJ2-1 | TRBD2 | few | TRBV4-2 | CASSQGPSLAGVGYNEQFF | TGTGCCAGCAGCCAAGGACCTTCTCTAGCGGGAGTCGGATACAATGAGCAGTTCTTC
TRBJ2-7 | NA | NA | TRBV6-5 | CASSYGRNYEQYF | TGTGCCAGCAGTTACGGGCGGAACTACGAGCAGTACTTC
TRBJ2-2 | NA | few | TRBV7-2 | CASSPWDPTNTGELFF | TGTGCCAGCAGCCCCTGGGACCCGACGAACACCGGGGAGCTGTTTTTT
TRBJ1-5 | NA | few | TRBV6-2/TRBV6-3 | CASRPAYSNQPQHF | TGTGCCAGTAGACCGGCGTATAGCAATCAGCCCCAGCATTTT
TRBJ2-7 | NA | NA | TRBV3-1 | CASSQEGISYEQYF | TGTGCCAGCAGCCAAGAGGGGATCTCCTACGAGCAGTACTTC
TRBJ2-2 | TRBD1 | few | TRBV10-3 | CAISPIAPTGEGLFF | TGTGCCATCAGCCCTATAGCCCCGACAGGGGAAGGGCTGTTTTTT
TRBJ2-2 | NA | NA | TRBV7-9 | CASSPGLGAQSELFF | TGTGCCAGCAGCCCTGGGTTGGGAGCCCAATCAGAGCTGTTTTTT
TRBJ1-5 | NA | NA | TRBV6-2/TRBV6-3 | CASKDPGTGDQPQHF | TGTGCCAGCAAAGACCCCGGGACGGGAGATCAGCCCCAGCATTTT
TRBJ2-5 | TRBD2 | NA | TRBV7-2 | CASAAGIQEAQYF | TGTGCCAGCGCAGCGGGGATCCAAGAGGCCCAGTACTTC
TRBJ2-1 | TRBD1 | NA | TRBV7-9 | CASSPSGTVSSYNEQFF | TGTGCCAGCAGCCCCTCCGGGACAGTGAGCTCCTACAATGAGCAGTTCTTC
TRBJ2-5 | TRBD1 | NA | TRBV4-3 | CASSQAGPGQGIQTQYF | TGCGCCAGCAGCCAAGCTGGACCGGGACAGGGTATACAGACCCAGTACTTC
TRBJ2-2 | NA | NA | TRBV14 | CASSQDMGGQNTGELFF | TGTGCCAGCAGCCAAGACATGGGGGGACAAAACACCGGGGAGCTGTTTTTT
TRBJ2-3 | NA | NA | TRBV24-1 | CATSDQRTGSSGARPDTQYF | TGTGCCACCAGTGATCAACGGACAGGCTCTAGCGGTGCAAGGCCAGATACGCAGTATTTT
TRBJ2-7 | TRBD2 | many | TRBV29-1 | CSVTSGGYEQYF | TGCAGCGTAACTAGCGGGGGCTACGAGCAGTACTTC
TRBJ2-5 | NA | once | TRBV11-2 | CASSLVAVGTQYF | TGTGCCAGCAGCTTAGTTGCGGTGGGGACCCAGTACTTC
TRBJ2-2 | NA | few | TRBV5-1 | CASSLIDGELFF | TGCGCCAGCAGCTTGATCGACGGGGAGCTGTTTTTT
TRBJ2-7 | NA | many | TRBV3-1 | CASSQVDGNEQYF | TGTGCCAGCAGCCAAGTTGACGGGAACGAGCAGTACTTC
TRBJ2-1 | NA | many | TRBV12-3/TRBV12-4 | CASMVFGSYNEQFF | TGTGCCAGCATGGTTTTTGGCTCCTACAATGAGCAGTTCTTC
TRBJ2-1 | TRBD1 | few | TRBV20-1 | CSAWDRVGRDEQFF | TGCAGTGCCTGGGACAGGGTTGGTCGCGATGAGCAGTTCTTC
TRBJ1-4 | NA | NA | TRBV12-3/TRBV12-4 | CASSQSSWSELFF | TGTGCCAGCAGTCAGAGTTCCTGGTCGGAACTGTTTTTT
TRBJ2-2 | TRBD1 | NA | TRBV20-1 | CSAEDRVNTGELFF | TGCAGTGCTGAGGACAGGGTGAACACCGGGGAGCTGTTTTTT
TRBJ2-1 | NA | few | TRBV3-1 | CASSYSRSSYNEQFF | TGTGCCAGCAGTTACTCCAGGAGCTCCTACAATGAGCAGTTCTTC
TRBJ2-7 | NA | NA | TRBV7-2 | CASSLIVSGPHEQYF | TGTGCCAGCAGCTTAATTGTTAGCGGTCCCCACGAGCAGTACTTC
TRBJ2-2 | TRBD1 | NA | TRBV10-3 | CATTGVTGELFF | TGTGCCACTACAGGGGTAACCGGGGAGCTGTTTTTT
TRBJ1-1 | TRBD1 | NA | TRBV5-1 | CASSTLPGQGAGEAFF | TGCGCCAGCAGCACCCTACCCGGACAGGGGGCGGGTGAAGCTTTCTTT
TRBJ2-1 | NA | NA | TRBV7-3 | CASSQGRGEQFF | TGTGCCAGCAGTCAGGGTCGGGGGGAGCAGTTCTTC
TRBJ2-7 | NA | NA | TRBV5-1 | CASSLGGLGDTEQYF | TGCGCCAGCAGCTTAGGCGGGCTGGGAGACACCGAGCAGTACTTC
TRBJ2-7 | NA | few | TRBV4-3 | CASSQERGHSYEQYF | TGCGCCAGCAGCCAAGAACGGGGGCACTCCTACGAGCAGTACTTC
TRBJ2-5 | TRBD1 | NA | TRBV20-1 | CSAPGQGRAETQYF | TGCAGTGCACCGGGACAGGGTCGGGCAGAGACCCAGTACTTC
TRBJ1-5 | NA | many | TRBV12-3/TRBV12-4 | CASSLGQGRQPQHF | TGTGCCAGCAGTTTGGGGCAGGGCAGGCAGCCCCAGCATTTT
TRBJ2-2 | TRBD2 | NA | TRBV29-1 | CSVEDQVAGVGELFF | TGCAGCGTTGAAGATCAGGTCGCGGGGGTCGGGGAGCTGTTTTTT
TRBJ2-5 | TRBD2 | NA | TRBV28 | CASSLSGRAGEYF | TGTGCCAGCAGTTTATCCGGGAGGGCCGGCGAGTACTTC
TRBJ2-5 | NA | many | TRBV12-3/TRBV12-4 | CASSLQGGRETQYF | TGTGCCAGCAGTTTACAGGGGGGGCGGGAGACCCAGTACTTC
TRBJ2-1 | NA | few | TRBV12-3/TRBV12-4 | CASSLRDFSNEQFF | TGTGCCAGCAGCCTACGGGACTTCTCGAATGAGCAGTTCTTC
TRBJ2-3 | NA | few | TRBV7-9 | CASSLEEGLPDTQYF | TGTGCCAGCAGCTTAGAAGAGGGTCTCCCAGATACGCAGTATTTT
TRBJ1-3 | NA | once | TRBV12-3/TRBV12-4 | CASSLGEGAIYF | TGTGCCAGCAGTTTAGGTGAAGGGGCCATATATTTT
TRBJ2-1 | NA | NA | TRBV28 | CASSSLRGDEQFF | TGTGCCAGCAGTTCGCTCAGGGGGGATGAGCAGTTCTTC
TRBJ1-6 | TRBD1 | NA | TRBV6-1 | CASRTHRFPGGRRNSPLHF | TGTGCCAGCAGAACCCACCGGTTTCCAGGGGGACGTCGTAATTCACCCCTCCACTTT
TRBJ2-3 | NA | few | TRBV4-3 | CASSLTVYGGTDTQYF | TGCGCCAGCAGCCTTACAGTTTATGGTGGCACAGATACGCAGTATTTT